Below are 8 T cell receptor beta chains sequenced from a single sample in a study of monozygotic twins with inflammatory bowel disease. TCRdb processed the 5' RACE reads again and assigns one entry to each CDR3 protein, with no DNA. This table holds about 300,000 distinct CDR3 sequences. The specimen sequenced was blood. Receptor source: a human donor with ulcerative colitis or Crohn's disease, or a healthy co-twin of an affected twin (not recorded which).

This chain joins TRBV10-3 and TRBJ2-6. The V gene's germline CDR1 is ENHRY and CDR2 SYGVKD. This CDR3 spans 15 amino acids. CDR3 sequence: CAISESGSGANVLTF.

The CDR3 sequence: CATRDSYYQPQHF. The chain is built from TRBV19 and TRBJ1-5; as DNA is missing, the TRBD1 call by TCRdb cannot be tested. The CDR3 is made up of 13 amino acids. In germline, CDR1 is LNHDA, CDR2 SQIVND (reference sequence).

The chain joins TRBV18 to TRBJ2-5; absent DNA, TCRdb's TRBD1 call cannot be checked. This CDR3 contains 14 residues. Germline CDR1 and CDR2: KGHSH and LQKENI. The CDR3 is CASSPPGQQETQYF.

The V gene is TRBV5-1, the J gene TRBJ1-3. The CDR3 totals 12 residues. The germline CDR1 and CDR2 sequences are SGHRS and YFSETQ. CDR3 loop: CASGDSGNTIYF.

The CDR3 is CASSSLDGGAGLLFF. The chain carries TRBV5-6 and TRBJ2-1; lacking DNA, the TRBD1 call made by TCRdb goes unchecked. This CDR3 is 15 amino acids long. Germline-derived CDR1 and CDR2 are SGHDT and YYEEEE.

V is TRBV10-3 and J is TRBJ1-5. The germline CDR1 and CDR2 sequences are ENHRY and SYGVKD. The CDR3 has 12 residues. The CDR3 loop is CAISGSEKPQHF.

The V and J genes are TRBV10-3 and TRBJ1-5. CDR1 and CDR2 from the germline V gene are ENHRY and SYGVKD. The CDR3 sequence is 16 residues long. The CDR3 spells CAISEGGRTLNQPQHF.

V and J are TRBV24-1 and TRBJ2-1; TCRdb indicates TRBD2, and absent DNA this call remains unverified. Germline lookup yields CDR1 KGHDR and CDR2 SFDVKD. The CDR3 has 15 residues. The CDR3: CATSELAGADNEQFF.